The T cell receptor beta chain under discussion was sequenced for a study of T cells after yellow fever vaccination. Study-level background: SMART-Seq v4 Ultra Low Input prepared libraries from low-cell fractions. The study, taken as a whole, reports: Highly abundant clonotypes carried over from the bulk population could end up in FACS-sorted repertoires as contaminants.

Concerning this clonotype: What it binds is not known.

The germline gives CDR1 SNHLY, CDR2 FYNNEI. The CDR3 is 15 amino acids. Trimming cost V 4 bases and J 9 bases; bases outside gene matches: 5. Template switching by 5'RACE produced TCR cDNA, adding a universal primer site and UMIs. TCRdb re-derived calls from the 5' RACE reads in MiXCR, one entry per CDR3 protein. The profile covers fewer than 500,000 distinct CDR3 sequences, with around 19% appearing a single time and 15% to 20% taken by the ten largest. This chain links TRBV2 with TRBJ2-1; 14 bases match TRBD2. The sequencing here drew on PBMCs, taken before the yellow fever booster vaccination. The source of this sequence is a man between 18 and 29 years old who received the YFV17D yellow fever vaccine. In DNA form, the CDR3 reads TGTGCCAGCAGTGCGACTAGCGGGGGGGCGATTGAGCAGTTCTTC. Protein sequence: CASSATSGGAIEQFF.